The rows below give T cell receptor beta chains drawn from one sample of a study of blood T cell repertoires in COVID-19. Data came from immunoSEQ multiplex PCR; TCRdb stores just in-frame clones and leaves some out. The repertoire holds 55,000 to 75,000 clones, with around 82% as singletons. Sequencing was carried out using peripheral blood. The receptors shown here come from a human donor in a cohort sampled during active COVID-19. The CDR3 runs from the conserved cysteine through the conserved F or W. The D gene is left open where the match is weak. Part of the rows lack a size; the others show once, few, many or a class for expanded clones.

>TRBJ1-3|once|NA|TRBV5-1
CASSLPSSGNTIYF
TGCGCCAGCAGCTTGCCGAGCTCTGGAAACACCATATATTTT
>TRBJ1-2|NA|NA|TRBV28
CASSLSPGIYGYTF
TGTGCCAGCAGTTTATCCCCCGGGATCTATGGCTACACCTTC
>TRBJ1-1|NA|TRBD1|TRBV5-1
CASSLGTGSTEAFF
TGCGCCAGCAGCTTGGGGACAGGGTCGACTGAAGCTTTCTTT
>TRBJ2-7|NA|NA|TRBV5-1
CASSLGSGARQQYF
TGCGCCAGCAGCTTGGGTAGTGGGGCCCGGCAGCAGTACTTC
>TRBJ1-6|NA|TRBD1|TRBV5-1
CASRLDPTGGGGSPLHF
TGCGCCAGCAGACTTGATCCGACAGGGGGCGGAGGATCACCCCTCCACTTT
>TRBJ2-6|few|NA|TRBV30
CAWSTGSSGANVLTF
TGTGCCTGGAGTACAGGGAGCTCTGGGGCCAACGTCCTGACTTTC
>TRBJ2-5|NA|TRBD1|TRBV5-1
CASSSGTGDKETQYF
TGCGCCAGCAGCTCCGGGACAGGCGATAAAGAGACCCAGTACTTC
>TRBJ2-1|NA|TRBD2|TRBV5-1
CASSLLGGRQAEQFF
TGCGCCAGCAGCTTGCTCGGCGGGAGGCAGGCTGAGCAGTTCTTC
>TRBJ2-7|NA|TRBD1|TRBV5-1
CASSLSGTGSYEQYF
TGCGCCAGCAGCTTATCCGGGACAGGCTCCTACGAGCAGTACTTC
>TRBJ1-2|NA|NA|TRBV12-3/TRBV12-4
CASTLGLFYGYTF
TGTGCCAGCACCCTGGGACTTTTCTATGGCTACACCTTC
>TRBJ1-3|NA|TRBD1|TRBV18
CASSRGQGTGNTIYF
TGTGCCAGCTCACGGGGACAGGGGACTGGAAACACCATATATTTT